This TCR beta chain derives from a study of OX40 agonist ivuxolimab in advanced cancers. Overall study: Enrollees could have had prior anti-PD-1, anti-PD-L1 or anti-CTLA-4 therapy, which 40% had received. Three individuals attained partial responses, comprising one hepatocellular carcinoma case and two cutaneous melanoma cases. Points from the study as a whole: No determination was made of the antigen specificity of the expanded peripheral T cells. Both CD4+ and CD8+ T cell populations in blood had undergone clonal expansion by week 6 at 0.1 to 3.0 mg/kg.

Looked up from germline, CDR1 is MNHEY and CDR2 is SMNVEV (reference sequence). After removal of 10 bases from V and 2 bases from J, the junction contained 8 bases not matched to a gene. The CDR3 runs to 15 residues. Profiled with immunoSEQ multiplex PCR; TCRdb holds only in-frame clones, not every one. Of some 64,000 clones listed, 84% were seen once; the top ten hold about 9.4%. In regard to this clone: The target antigen is unknown.

This material consisted of CD4+ or CD8+ T cells sorted from blood, taken in a trial of the OX40 agonist ivuxolimab. The TCR was taken from an adult with an advanced solid tumor such as melanoma, head and neck, liver or kidney cancer. J is TRBJ1-6 and V is TRBV27, with TRBD1 matching 7 bases. The CDR3 loop reads CATMDRLTYNSPLHF. CDR3 DNA sequence: TGTGCCACCATGGACAGGCTCACCTATAATTCACCCCTCCACTTT.